A selection of T cell receptor beta chains follows, all from one sample in a study of early T cells in non-severe SARS-CoV-2 infection. TCRdb re-called the 5' RACE reads through MiXCR, storing one row per CDR3 protein. The sample records fewer than 85,000 distinct CDR3 sequences, roughly 12% being singletons. The sequenced material came from whole blood. These TCRs come from an adult who was a healthcare worker with PCR-confirmed SARS-CoV-2 infection or an uninfected control (not recorded which). Each CDR3 is given with its conserved first and last residue. Each record gives: clone size, V gene, D gene, J gene, CDR3 DNA, CDR3 protein. The D gene is left open where the match is weak. The size entry is marked missing in some rows and otherwise reads once, few, many or a size class.

clone size: .
V gene: TRBV19
D gene: TRBD2
J gene: TRBJ2-4
CDR3 DNA: TGTGCCACGGGACTATCGGGCGGATCGGACATTCAGTACTTC
CDR3 protein: CATGLSGGSDIQYF

clone size: .
V gene: TRBV7-9
D gene: .
J gene: TRBJ1-5
CDR3 DNA: TGTGCCAGCAGCTTAGTATCGCGGGGGATTCAGAGCAATCAGCCCCAGCATTTT
CDR3 protein: CASSLVSRGIQSNQPQHF

clone size: .
V gene: TRBV29-1
D gene: .
J gene: TRBJ1-3
CDR3 DNA: TGCAGCGTCATGGGGGACCACAGCTCTGGAAACACCATATATTTT
CDR3 protein: CSVMGDHSSGNTIYF

clone size: many
V gene: TRBV20-1
D gene: TRBD1
J gene: TRBJ1-6
CDR3 DNA: TGCAGTGTGCGGACAGGGAACGAGGGCTCACCCCTCCACTTT
CDR3 protein: CSVRTGNEGSPLHF

clone size: .
V gene: TRBV29-1
D gene: .
J gene: TRBJ2-1
CDR3 DNA: TGCAGCGTTGAGGCGGTGTACAATGAGCAGTTCTTC
CDR3 protein: CSVEAVYNEQFF

clone size: .
V gene: TRBV29-1
D gene: TRBD2
J gene: TRBJ2-4
CDR3 DNA: TGCAGCGTTGAGGGGGGGACGATTGCCAAAAACATTCAGTACTTC
CDR3 protein: CSVEGGTIAKNIQYF

clone size: .
V gene: TRBV29-1
D gene: .
J gene: TRBJ2-7
CDR3 DNA: TGCAGCGCCAGGGGGGACAGCAGGAACGAGCAGTACTTC
CDR3 protein: CSARGDSRNEQYF

clone size: .
V gene: TRBV24-1
D gene: .
J gene: TRBJ1-3
CDR3 DNA: TGTGCCACCAGTTCAGGGGTCGGAAACACCATATATTTT
CDR3 protein: CATSSGVGNTIYF

clone size: few
V gene: TRBV19
D gene: .
J gene: TRBJ1-2
CDR3 DNA: TGTGCCAGTAACCCGGCTAACGGCTACACCTTC
CDR3 protein: CASNPANGYTF

clone size: few
V gene: TRBV7-9
D gene: TRBD2
J gene: TRBJ2-3
CDR3 DNA: TGTGCCAGCAGCTTACGAGAGACTAGCGGTTCTACGCAGTATTTT
CDR3 protein: CASSLRETSGSTQYF

clone size: few
V gene: TRBV3-1
D gene: .
J gene: TRBJ1-6
CDR3 DNA: TGTGCCAGCAGCCAGGGGACGGCTAATTCACCCCTCCACTTT
CDR3 protein: CASSQGTANSPLHF

clone size: few
V gene: TRBV30
D gene: TRBD1
J gene: TRBJ2-1
CDR3 DNA: TGTGCCATGGACAGGGGAAACAATGAGCAGTTCTTC
CDR3 protein: CAMDRGNNEQFF

clone size: many
V gene: TRBV29-1
D gene: TRBD2
J gene: TRBJ2-1
CDR3 DNA: TGCAGCGTTGACGGACTAGCGGAGCGCTCCTACAATGAGCAGTTCTTC
CDR3 protein: CSVDGLAERSYNEQFF

clone size: many
V gene: TRBV7-3
D gene: .
J gene: TRBJ1-1
CDR3 DNA: TGTGCCAGCAGCTTACGAAGGGTACAGATTGACACTGAAGCTTTCTTT
CDR3 protein: CASSLRRVQIDTEAFF

clone size: .
V gene: TRBV6-5
D gene: .
J gene: TRBJ1-2
CDR3 DNA: TGTGCCGGCCGTAGGGGTATCTTC
CDR3 protein: CAGRRGIF

clone size: few
V gene: TRBV4-1
D gene: TRBD1
J gene: TRBJ2-7
CDR3 DNA: TGCGCCAGCAGCCCCGACAGGGCCTACGAGCAGTACTTC
CDR3 protein: CASSPDRAYEQYF

clone size: many
V gene: TRBV7-2
D gene: .
J gene: TRBJ2-1
CDR3 DNA: TGTGCCAGCAGCCTTCCAAACGGTTACTACAATGAGCAGTTCTTC
CDR3 protein: CASSLPNGYYNEQFF

clone size: many
V gene: TRBV9
D gene: .
J gene: TRBJ1-1
CDR3 DNA: TGTGCCAGCAGCGTAACGGTGAACACTGAAGCTTTCTTT
CDR3 protein: CASSVTVNTEAFF

clone size: .
V gene: TRBV7-2
D gene: .
J gene: TRBJ2-3
CDR3 DNA: TGTGCCAGCAGCCCGGCAGGTTACTCCACAGATACGCAGTATTTT
CDR3 protein: CASSPAGYSTDTQYF

clone size: many
V gene: TRBV11-3
D gene: TRBD1
J gene: TRBJ2-5
CDR3 DNA: TGTGCCAGCAGCGCTTACAGGGGGCACGAGACCCAGTACTTC
CDR3 protein: CASSAYRGHETQYF

clone size: few
V gene: TRBV2
D gene: .
J gene: TRBJ2-3
CDR3 DNA: TGTGCCAGCAGTTGGAAAGATACGCAGTATTTT
CDR3 protein: CASSWKDTQYF

clone size: many
V gene: TRBV25-1
D gene: .
J gene: TRBJ2-7
CDR3 DNA: TGTGCCAGCAAGGGCACAGACTCCTACGAGCAGTACTTC
CDR3 protein: CASKGTDSYEQYF

clone size: many
V gene: TRBV19
D gene: TRBD2
J gene: TRBJ2-2
CDR3 DNA: TGTGCCAGTATGAGGTCACTAGCGGGCACCGGGGAGCTGTTTTTT
CDR3 protein: CASMRSLAGTGELFF

clone size: .
V gene: TRBV2
D gene: TRBD2
J gene: TRBJ2-7
CDR3 DNA: TGTGCCATCATGACTAGCGGGGTGAGCTCCTACGAGCAGTACTTC
CDR3 protein: CAIMTSGVSSYEQYF

clone size: many
V gene: TRBV29-1
D gene: .
J gene: TRBJ2-4
CDR3 DNA: TGCAGCGAGCCCCTAAACAGGGAGGAACGGGCCAAAAACATTCAGTACTTC
CDR3 protein: CSEPLNREERAKNIQYF

clone size: .
V gene: TRBV29-1
D gene: .
J gene: TRBJ2-3
CDR3 DNA: TGCAGCGGGGCTCGGCGGCGGGGCACAGATACGCAGTATTTT
CDR3 protein: CSGARRRGTDTQYF

clone size: .
V gene: TRBV20-1
D gene: .
J gene: TRBJ1-1
CDR3 DNA: TGCAGTGCTAGACATGCTGAAGCTTTCTTT
CDR3 protein: CSARHAEAFF

clone size: few
V gene: TRBV23-1
D gene: TRBD1
J gene: TRBJ1-5
CDR3 DNA: TGCGCCAGCAGTCAATCCCCCCCAGGGGGACAGGGACAGCCCCAGCATTTT
CDR3 protein: CASSQSPPGGQGQPQHF

clone size: few
V gene: TRBV29-1
D gene: .
J gene: TRBJ2-3
CDR3 DNA: TGCAGCGTTGAAGATTTCGCCACAGATACGCAGTATTTT
CDR3 protein: CSVEDFATDTQYF

clone size: .
V gene: TRBV27
D gene: TRBD1
J gene: TRBJ1-5
CDR3 DNA: TGTGCCAGCAAGGGACAGGGTGGAAATCAGCCCCAGCATTTT
CDR3 protein: CASKGQGGNQPQHF

clone size: many
V gene: TRBV20-1
D gene: TRBD2
J gene: TRBJ2-1
CDR3 DNA: TGCAGTGCTAGAGATCAGCGGGGGGGCCCCTACAATGAGCAGTTCTTC
CDR3 protein: CSARDQRGGPYNEQFF

clone size: .
V gene: TRBV19
D gene: .
J gene: TRBJ2-3
CDR3 DNA: TGTGCCAGTAGTATAGGCGGGGGCCTAACGGATACGCAGTATTTT
CDR3 protein: CASSIGGGLTDTQYF

clone size: .
V gene: TRBV12-3/TRBV12-4
D gene: TRBD1
J gene: TRBJ2-5
CDR3 DNA: TGTGCCAGCAGCCGCGACAGGGGAGAGACCCAGTGCTTC
CDR3 protein: CASSRDRGETQCF

clone size: .
V gene: TRBV7-3
D gene: .
J gene: TRBJ2-7
CDR3 DNA: TGTGCCAGCAGCTTAACCCCCCCCTCCGAACAGTACTTC
CDR3 protein: CASSLTPPSEQYF

clone size: .
V gene: TRBV6-2/TRBV6-3
D gene: .
J gene: TRBJ2-1
CDR3 DNA: TGTGCCAGCACCTCTTCTACGGGACTTTTTTACCCAAACAATGAGCAGTTCTTC
CDR3 protein: CASTSSTGLFYPNNEQFF

clone size: few
V gene: TRBV7-2
D gene: .
J gene: TRBJ2-2
CDR3 DNA: TGTGCCAGCAGTTCCTTTAGGGGTACCGGGGAGCTGTTTTTT
CDR3 protein: CASSSFRGTGELFF

clone size: few
V gene: TRBV3-1
D gene: .
J gene: TRBJ1-3
CDR3 DNA: TGTGCCAGCAGCGCCCAAGGACGCCGCTCTGGAAACACCATATATTTT
CDR3 protein: CASSAQGRRSGNTIYF

clone size: many
V gene: TRBV5-1
D gene: .
J gene: TRBJ1-5
CDR3 DNA: TGCGCCAGCAGCTTTGACAGAGATCAGCCCCAGCATTTT
CDR3 protein: CASSFDRDQPQHF

clone size: .
V gene: TRBV18
D gene: .
J gene: TRBJ2-7
CDR3 DNA: TGTGCCAGCTCACCCGGGGGCGAGCAGTACTTC
CDR3 protein: CASSPGGEQYF

clone size: few
V gene: TRBV25-1
D gene: .
J gene: TRBJ2-2
CDR3 DNA: TGTGCCAGCAGTGAATCGAGGGGGCGCAGAGCGGGACCGAACACCGGGGAGCTGTTTTTT
CDR3 protein: CASSESRGRRAGPNTGELFF

clone size: many
V gene: TRBV7-9
D gene: .
J gene: TRBJ2-1
CDR3 DNA: TGTGCCAGCAGCTTAACCAATGAGCAGTTCTTC
CDR3 protein: CASSLTNEQFF

clone size: few
V gene: TRBV30
D gene: .
J gene: TRBJ1-6
CDR3 DNA: TGTGCCTGGAGGGTCCGAGCAGGGGCCAGCTCCTATAATTCACCCCTCCACTTT
CDR3 protein: CAWRVRAGASSYNSPLHF

clone size: few
V gene: TRBV6-5
D gene: TRBD1
J gene: TRBJ2-7
CDR3 DNA: TGTGCCAGCGGCTCACAAGGGACAGTTAGCGAGCAGTACTTC
CDR3 protein: CASGSQGTVSEQYF

clone size: many
V gene: TRBV7-9
D gene: TRBD1
J gene: TRBJ1-2
CDR3 DNA: TGTGCCAGCAGCGACGGACAGGGGGCCTCTGGCTACACCTTC
CDR3 protein: CASSDGQGASGYTF